These 2 T cell receptor beta chains came from one sample sequenced in a study of shared clonotypes between healthy human individuals. Naive CD8 cells lacked CD45RO and underwent positive selection for CCR7, leaving out terminally differentiated effector memory CD45RA+ cells. Libraries were prepared by immunoSEQ multiplex PCR; TCRdb keeps only in-frame clonotypes and omits some of them. The sample contains millions of clones, about 95% of which appear only once. The sample was naive CD8+ T cells sorted from blood. The receptors shown here come from a man aged 18 to 29 in good health.

The chain links TRBV7-2 to TRBJ2-1; the match to TRBD2 covers 11 bases. V dropped 4 bases and J dropped 9; count of bases not matched to a gene: 8. The CDR3 is made up of 15 amino acids. Germline V gene sequence: CDR1 SGHTA, CDR2 FQGNSA. The CDR3 region has the DNA TGTGCCAGCAGCTCCGTAGCGGGGGGGATCGTTGAGCAGTTCTTC. Translated: CASSSVAGGIVEQFF. Looking up the rest from reference TRBV7-2 and TRBJ2-1 gives the full variable domain: GAGVSQSPSNKVTEKGKDVELRCDPISGHTALYWYRQSLGQGLEFLIYFQGNSAPDKSGLPSDRFSAERTGGSVSTLTIQRTQQEDSAVYLCASSSVAGGIVEQFFGPGTRLTVL.

The chain recombines TRBV5-4 with TRBJ2-3, with a weak D call TRBD2 (5 bases). Germline lookup yields CDR1 SGHNT and CDR2 YYREEE (reference sequence). The V gene lost 4 bases and the J gene lost 6 bases, with 18 bases spanning the gap. CDR3 length: 15 amino acids. The CDR3 spells CASSPYDEGSDTQYF. The CDR3 nucleotides read TGTGCCAGCAGCCCTTACGACGAGGGAAGCGATACGCAGTATTTT.